This T cell receptor (beta chain) is from a study of blood T cell repertoires in COVID-19. Across about two dozen US areas, participants ranged in age from roughly 18 to 95 years. Per the original data handling: Reference gene primer amplification yielded estimated nucleated cell counts. Data came from immunoSEQ multiplex PCR; TCRdb stores just in-frame clones and leaves some out. The V and J calls and clone size are taken from that table; D and trimming were inferred from the DNA. This table has about 200,000 clones, around 80% appearing once. The CDR3 extends over 12 amino acids. V shed 0 bases, J shed 9 bases, and the junction held 3 bases outside the gene matches. From germline, CDR1 is GTSNPN and CDR2 SVGIG (reference sequence).

The chain is built from TRBV30 and TRBJ2-5; 8 positions match TRBD2. This receptor was obtained from a woman between 45 and 65 years old with acute COVID-19. Sequenced material: PBMCs or T cells enriched from blood (not recorded which). This CDR3 reads CAWSVRGGPQYF. CDR3 DNA sequence: TGTGCCTGGAGTGTACGGGGGGGGCCCCAGTACTTC.